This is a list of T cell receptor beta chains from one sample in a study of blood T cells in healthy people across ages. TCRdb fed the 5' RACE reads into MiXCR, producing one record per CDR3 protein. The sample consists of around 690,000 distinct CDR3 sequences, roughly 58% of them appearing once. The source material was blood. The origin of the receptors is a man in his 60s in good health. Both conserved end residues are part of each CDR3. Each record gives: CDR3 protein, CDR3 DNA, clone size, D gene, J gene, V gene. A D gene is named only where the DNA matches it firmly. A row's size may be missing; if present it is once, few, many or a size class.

CSVEVPDRGLDEQFF	TGCAGCGTTGAAGTTCCAGACAGGGGGCTAGATGAGCAGTTCTTC	few	TRBD1	TRBJ2-1	TRBV29-1
CASSGEAGGSHGKNIQYF	TGCGCCAGCAGTGGGGAAGCGGGGGGGAGTCACGGCAAAAACATTCAGTACTTC	few	TRBD2	TRBJ2-4	TRBV10-2
CASSSSGNYGYTF	TGTGCCAGCAGCTCATCAGGCAACTATGGCTACACCTTC	NA	NA	TRBJ1-2	TRBV27
CASSRRREPLHF	TGTGCCAGCAGCCGCCGCAGAGAACCCCTCCACTTT	NA	NA	TRBJ1-6	TRBV12-3/TRBV12-4
CASSGRQGREETQYF	TGCGCCAGCAGCGGACGACAGGGTCGGGAAGAGACCCAGTACTTC	NA	TRBD1	TRBJ2-5	TRBV5-1
CASSLSVRVVAFF	TGTGCCAGCAGTTTATCGGTCCGTGTTGTAGCTTTCTTT	NA	NA	TRBJ1-1	TRBV27
CASSLGPTRLRDEQFF	TGCGCCAGCAGCTTGGGGCCTACCCGCCTTCGGGACGAGCAGTTCTTC	NA	NA	TRBJ2-1	TRBV5-1
CASSYGRGQGSSWETQYF	TGTGCCAGCAGTTATGGCCGTGGTCAAGGGAGTAGCTGGGAGACCCAGTACTTC	NA	NA	TRBJ2-5	TRBV6-2/TRBV6-3
CASSEWGKGAGGEQYF	TGTGCCAGCAGTGAATGGGGAAAAGGAGCGGGGGGCGAGCAGTACTTC	few	TRBD2	TRBJ2-7	TRBV25-1
CASGLSAFF	TGTGCTAGTGGTCTCTCAGCTTTCTTT	few	NA	TRBJ1-1	TRBV12-5
CASSNSSGLYEQYF	TGTGCCAGCAGCAATTCCTCCGGGCTCTACGAGCAGTACTTC	NA	NA	TRBJ2-7	TRBV21-1
CSARGLYYGYTF	TGCAGTGCTAGAGGTCTCTATTATGGCTACACCTTC	NA	NA	TRBJ1-2	TRBV20-1
CASSPTGAPREKLFF	TGTGCCAGCAGCCCGACAGGGGCCCCTCGAGAAAAACTGTTTTTT	NA	TRBD1	TRBJ1-4	TRBV9
CASSLRLAGGLYTQYF	TGTGCCAGCAGCTTAAGACTAGCGGGAGGACTTTATACGCAGTATTTT	NA	TRBD2	TRBJ2-3	TRBV7-2
CASSPDRASAIQYF	TGTGCCAGCTCACCCGACAGGGCGTCGGCCATTCAGTACTTC	once	TRBD1	TRBJ2-4	TRBV18
CASSLVGPGQNYGYTF	TGCGCCAGCAGCTTGGTAGGGCCGGGACAGAACTATGGCTACACCTTC	few	TRBD1	TRBJ1-2	TRBV5-1